The present T cell receptor (beta chain) was sequenced within a study of CD8 T cells in Susac syndrome. Study-wide results and limits: Within total CD8+ repertoires, 15 to 20 Susac-specific public clones were found, and within CD8+ TEMRA repertoires, several.

Germline V gives CDR1 MGHRA, CDR2 YSYEKL. V was shortened by 0 bases and J by 3 bases, with 12 bases between the two germline ends. The CDR3 is made up of 15 amino acids. RNA was extracted with the RNeasy kit, and a quantity of about 0.45 to 1 ug was reverse transcribed using random hexamers. Using its own MiXCR run on the immunoSEQ multiplex PCR reads, TCRdb lists one record per CDR3 protein. The top ten hold around 0.4% of the sample, which has 85,000 to 130,000 distinct CDR3 sequences, approximately 93% seen once. With regard to this clonotype: What it binds is unknown.

The source is a human donor with Susac syndrome. The rearrangement joins TRBV4-1 to TRBJ2-7; D unresolved. Sequenced material: CD8+ T cells from PBMCs. CDR3 region: CASSQDRGRVYEQYF. DNA of the CDR3: TGCGCCAGCAGCCAAGATAGAGGCAGAGTCTACGAGCAGTACTTC.